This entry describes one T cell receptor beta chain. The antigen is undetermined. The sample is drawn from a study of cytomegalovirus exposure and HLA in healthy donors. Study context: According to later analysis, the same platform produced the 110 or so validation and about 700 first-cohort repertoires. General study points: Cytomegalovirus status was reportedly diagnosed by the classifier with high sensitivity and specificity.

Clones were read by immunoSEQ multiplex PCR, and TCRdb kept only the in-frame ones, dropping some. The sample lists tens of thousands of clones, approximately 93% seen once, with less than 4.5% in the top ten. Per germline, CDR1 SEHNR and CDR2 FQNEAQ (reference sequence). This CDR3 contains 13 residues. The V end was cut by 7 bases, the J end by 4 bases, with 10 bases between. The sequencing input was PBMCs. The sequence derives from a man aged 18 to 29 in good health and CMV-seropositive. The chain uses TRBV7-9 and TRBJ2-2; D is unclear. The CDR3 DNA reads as TGTGCCAGCACGGGTACTCCCACCGGGGAGCTGTTTTTT. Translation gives CASTGTPTGELFF.